The text below deals with one T cell receptor beta chain. This record belongs to a study of blood T cell repertoires in COVID-19. Study-wide background: Samples came from the United States, Italy and Spain, spanning acute and convalescent COVID-19. T cells, B-cell-depleted T cells, or PBMCs supplied cDNA or gDNA.

The germline V gene has CDR1 LGHNA and CDR2 YNFKEQ. CDR3 size: 16 residues. Losses at the gene ends were 2 bases for V and 4 bases for J; bases not matched to a gene: 10. Per the authors' pipeline: The authors estimated nucleated cell counts from reference gene primer amplification. The repertoire was sequenced with immunoSEQ multiplex PCR; TCRdb's copy has only in-frame clones and lacks some. V and J calls and clone size come straight from that table; D and trimming were deduced from the DNA. The table shows 130,000 to 150,000 clones, with just under 90% occurring only once. Input material: peripheral blood. The sequence was obtained from a woman aged 50 to 65 with active or convalescent COVID-19. The chain employs TRBV4-2 and TRBJ1-1; 7 bases are shared with TRBD1. This CDR3 is CASSQRGQYFSTEAFF. CDR3 bases: TGTGCCAGCAGCCAAAGGGGACAGTATTTTTCCACTGAAGCTTTCTTT.